One and the same sample provided the 8 T cell receptor beta chains below, sequenced in a study of blood T cell repertoires in COVID-19. Method: immunoSEQ multiplex PCR; TCRdb's copy keeps in-frame clones and lacks some. Of 190,000 or so clones in the sample, more than 65% were seen once. Sequenced: PBMCs or T cells enriched from blood (not recorded which). The receptors come from a man in his forties who had recovered from COVID-19.

The chain is built from TRBV28 and TRBJ1-4; tentative D call: TRBD1 (5 bases). The CDR3 extends over 13 amino acids. The germline CDR1 and CDR2 sequences are MDHEN and SYDVKM. Between the trimmed V and J ends, which lost 3 bases and 8 bases, there was a span of 10 bases. CDR3 DNA sequence: TGTGCCAGCAGTTTGGGGGGAGAGGAAAAACTGTTTTTT. Protein product: CASSLGGEEKLFF.

This chain links TRBV27 with TRBJ1-2, with D possibly being TRBD1 (6 bases). This CDR3 spans 14 amino acids. With 0 bases removed from V and 6 bases from J, the gap between germline ends came to 11 bases. Germline V lookup: CDR1 MNHEY, CDR2 SMNVEV (reference sequence). CDR3 DNA sequence: TGTGCCAGCAGTTTATCATCAGGGGCGGATGGCTACACCTTC. It yields the protein CASSLSSGADGYTF.

The J gene is TRBJ1-1, the V gene TRBV5-1; D is uncertain. This CDR3 region has 14 residues. The V and J ends lost 1 base and 0 bases respectively, with 7 bases between them. The germline V gene encodes CDR1 SGHRS and CDR2 YFSETQ. The CDR3: CASSLREMNTEAFF. CDR3 DNA: TGCGCCAGCAGCTTGAGAGAGATGAACACTGAAGCTTTCTTT.

This clone was counted only a few times. The chain joins TRBV19 to TRBJ2-1; the match to TRBD2 covers 14 bases. The CDR3 covers 14 residues. The trim removed 4 bases at V and 12 bases at J, leaving 5 bases unmatched. Germline values: CDR1 LNHDA, CDR2 SQIVND (reference sequence). CDR3 protein: CASSTTSGGAGQFF. The CDR3 region has the DNA TGTGCCAGTAGTACGACTAGCGGGGGGGCCGGGCAGTTCTTC.

This clone was seen ten or more times. In nucleotides, the CDR3 is TGTGCCAGCAGCCAAGCACCCCTAGCGGGGGGCCAGATCCAAGAGACCCAGTACTTC. It codes for CASSQAPLAGGQIQETQYF. This rearrangement joins TRBV3-1 (or the pseudogene TRBV3-2) to TRBJ2-5; 11 bases agree with TRBD2. The CDR3 runs to 19 residues. J lost 1 base, V lost 1 base, and 11 bases had no gene match. Germline V lookup: CDR1 LGHDT, CDR2 YNNKEL (reference sequence).

This clone has just a few counts. CDR3 coding DNA: TGCGCCAGCAGCCAAGAAGGGAGGGCGAACACTGAAGCTTTCTTT. This translates into CASSQEGRANTEAFF. The J gene is TRBJ1-1, the V gene TRBV4-1; D is undetermined. V gave up 0 bases and J gave up 1 base, with 9 bases separating them. Germline loops: CDR1 MGHRA, CDR2 YSYEKL. This CDR3 contains 15 residues.

This clone was observed a single time. As DNA, the CDR3 is TGTGCCAGCAGCCAGCGGGCGCGTTACACAGATACGCAGTATTTT. As protein: CASSQRARYTDTQYF. This rearrangement joins TRBV4-2 to TRBJ2-3; D perhaps matches TRBD2 (5 bases). The CDR3 consists of 15 residues. V was cut by 3 bases and J by 2 bases, with 12 bases left in between. Looked up from germline, CDR1 is LGHNA and CDR2 is YNFKEQ.

The chain combines TRBV5-4 with TRBJ2-1; D possibly corresponds to TRBD1 (5 bases). The germline V and J ends were trimmed by 2 bases and 5 bases, with 14 bases remaining between them. This CDR3 region has 15 residues. Germline CDR1 SGHNT, CDR2 YYREEE (reference sequence). CDR3 nucleotide sequence: TGTGCCAGCAGCTTCCCCGCAGGGCTCGACAATGAGCAGTTCTTC. Its translation is CASSFPAGLDNEQFF. Drawing the rest from reference TRBV5-4 and TRBJ2-1, the complete variable domain is ETGVTQSPTHLIKTRGQQVTLRCSSQSGHNTVSWYQQALGQGPQFIFQYYREEENGRGNFPPRFSGLQFPNYSSELNVNALELDDSALYLCASSFPAGLDNEQFFGPGTRLTVL.